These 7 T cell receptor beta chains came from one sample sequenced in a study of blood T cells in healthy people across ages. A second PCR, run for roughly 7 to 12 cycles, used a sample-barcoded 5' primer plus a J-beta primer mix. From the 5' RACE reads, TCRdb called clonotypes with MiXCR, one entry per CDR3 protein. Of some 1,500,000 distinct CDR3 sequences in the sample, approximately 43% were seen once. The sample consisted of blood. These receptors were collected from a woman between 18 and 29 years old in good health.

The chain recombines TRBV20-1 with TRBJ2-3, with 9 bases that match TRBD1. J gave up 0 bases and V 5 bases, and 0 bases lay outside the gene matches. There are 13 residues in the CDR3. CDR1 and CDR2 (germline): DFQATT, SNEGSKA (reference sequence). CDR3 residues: CSAGQGSTDTQYF. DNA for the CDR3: TGCAGTGCTGGACAGGGGAGCACAGATACGCAGTATTTT.

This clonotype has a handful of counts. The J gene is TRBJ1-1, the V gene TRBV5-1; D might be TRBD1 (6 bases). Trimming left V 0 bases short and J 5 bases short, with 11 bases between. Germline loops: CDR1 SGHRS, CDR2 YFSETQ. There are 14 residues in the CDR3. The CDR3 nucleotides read TGCGCCAGCAGCTTGGGCCAGGGGATGACTGAAGCTTTCTTT. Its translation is CASSLGQGMTEAFF.

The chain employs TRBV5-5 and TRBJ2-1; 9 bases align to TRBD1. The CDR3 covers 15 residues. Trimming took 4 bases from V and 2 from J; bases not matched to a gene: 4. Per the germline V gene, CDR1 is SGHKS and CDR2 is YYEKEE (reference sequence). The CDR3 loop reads CASSKRTGAYNEQFF. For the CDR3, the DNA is TGTGCCAGCAGCAAAAGGACAGGGGCCTACAATGAGCAGTTCTTC.

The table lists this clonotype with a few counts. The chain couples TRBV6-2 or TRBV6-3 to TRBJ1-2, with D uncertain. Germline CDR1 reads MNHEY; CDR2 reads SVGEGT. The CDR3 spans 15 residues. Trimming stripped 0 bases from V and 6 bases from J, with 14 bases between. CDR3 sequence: CASSYSWARSNGYTF. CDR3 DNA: TGTGCCAGCAGTTACTCGTGGGCCAGAAGCAATGGCTACACCTTC.

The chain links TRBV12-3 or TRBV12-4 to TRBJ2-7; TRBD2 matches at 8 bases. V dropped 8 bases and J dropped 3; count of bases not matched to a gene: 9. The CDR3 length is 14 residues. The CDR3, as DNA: TGTGCCAGCGGAAGGAGCGGGAGTTTCTACGAGCAGTACTTC. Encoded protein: CASGRSGSFYEQYF.

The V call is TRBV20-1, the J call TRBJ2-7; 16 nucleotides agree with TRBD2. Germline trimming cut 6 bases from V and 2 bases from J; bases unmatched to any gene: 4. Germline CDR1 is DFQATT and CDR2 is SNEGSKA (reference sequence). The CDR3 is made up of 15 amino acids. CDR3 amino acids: CSAAGLAGGPYEQYF. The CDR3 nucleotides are TGCAGTGCAGCGGGACTAGCGGGAGGGCCCTACGAGCAGTACTTC.

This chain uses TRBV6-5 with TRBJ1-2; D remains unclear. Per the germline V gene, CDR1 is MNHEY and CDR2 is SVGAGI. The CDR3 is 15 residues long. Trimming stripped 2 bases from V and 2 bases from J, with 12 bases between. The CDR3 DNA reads TGTGCCAGCAGTTACGACCGGATGAAAAACTATGGCTACACCTTC. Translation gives CASSYDRMKNYGYTF.